This is a list of T cell receptor beta chains from one sample in a study of neoadjuvant anti-PD-1 for oral cavity cancer. Sequenced by immunoSEQ multiplex PCR; TCRdb stores in-frame clones only, minus some. The table shows 11,000 to 15,000 clones, with about 73% occurring only once. Sequences were derived from PBMCs, sampled before nivolumab (anti-PD-1) treatment. These receptors were taken from a person between 40 and 85 years old with oral cavity squamous cell carcinoma. The CDR3 runs from the conserved cysteine through the conserved F or W. The order of the fields is V gene, clone size, J gene, D gene, CDR3 protein, CDR3 DNA. D genes are given only for firm matches. Clone size appears in some rows only: once, few, many, or a class for an expanded clone.

TRBV19	NA	TRBJ1-4	NA	CASSPTTGSNEKLFF	TGTGCCAGTAGTCCGACCACGGGGTCCAATGAAAAACTGTTTTTT
TRBV5-1	NA	TRBJ1-4	NA	CASSLRQAATNEKLFF	TGCGCCAGCAGCTTGCGGCAAGCTGCAACTAATGAAAAACTGTTTTTT
TRBV6-4	NA	TRBJ1-5	NA	CASSDSGSNQPQHF	TGTGCCAGCAGTGACTCCGGGAGCAATCAGCCCCAGCATTTT
TRBV13	few	TRBJ2-1	NA	CASSPDSHEQFF	TGTGCCAGCAGTCCCGACAGCCATGAGCAGTTCTTC
TRBV4-2	medium-sized	TRBJ1-6	NA	CASSQEGRTENSPLHF	TGTGCCAGCAGCCAAGAGGGGAGGACCGAGAATTCACCCCTCCACTTT
TRBV30	NA	TRBJ2-5	TRBD2	CAWSVEAGVTETQYF	TGTGCCTGGAGTGTTGAAGCGGGAGTTACGGAGACCCAGTACTTC
TRBV30	NA	TRBJ1-1	NA	CASMLTGNTEAFF	TGTGCCTCTATGTTGACGGGGAACACTGAAGCTTTCTTT
TRBV20-1	few	TRBJ1-6	TRBD1	CSALRGQVLLF	TGCAGTGCTCTCCGCGGACAGGTCCTCCTCTTT
TRBV7-9	NA	TRBJ1-4	NA	CASSRRGAVNEKLFF	TGTGCCAGCAGCCGGAGGGGCGCCGTTAATGAAAAACTGTTTTTT
TRBV19	once	TRBJ1-3	NA	CASSISGVSGNTIYF	TGTGCCAGTAGTATAAGCGGCGTCTCTGGAAACACCATATATTTT
TRBV14	NA	TRBJ2-2	NA	CASSQKRGGELFF	TGTGCCAGCAGCCAGAAAAGAGGCGGGGAGCTGTTTTTT
TRBV9	NA	TRBJ1-1	NA	CASSDGTLEAFF	TGTGCCAGCAGCGACGGGACACTTGAAGCTTTCTTT
TRBV7-9	once	TRBJ1-4	TRBD1	CASTTWTGTATNEKLFF	TGTGCCAGCACCACCTGGACAGGGACTGCAACTAATGAAAAACTGTTTTTT
TRBV19	NA	TRBJ2-1	TRBD1	CASRTDRGLVSTNEQFF	TGTGCCAGTAGGACGGACAGGGGGCTCGTCTCTACAAATGAGCAGTTCTTC
TRBV7-3	NA	TRBJ2-1	NA	CASSLKGDLRSSYNEQFF	TGTGCCAGCAGCTTAAAGGGGGACCTCAGGAGCTCCTACAATGAGCAGTTCTTC
TRBV7-8	NA	TRBJ2-3	NA	CASSSGSPTDTQYF	TGTGCCAGCAGCTCTGGGTCCCCCACAGATACGCAGTATTTT
TRBV5-1	NA	TRBJ1-1	NA	CASRRAVNTEAFF	TGCGCCAGCAGGCGAGCAGTGAACACTGAAGCTTTCTTT
TRBV2	NA	TRBJ2-6	TRBD1	CASRRQGSSGANVLTF	TGTGCCAGCAGACGACAGGGTTCCTCTGGGGCCAACGTCCTGACTTTC
TRBV27	NA	TRBJ2-1	TRBD1	CASIPDRLRYNEQFF	TGTGCCAGCATCCCGGACAGGTTACGCTACAATGAGCAGTTCTTC
TRBV7-8	NA	TRBJ1-1	NA	CASSLSRTTNTEAFF	TGTGCCAGCAGCTTATCGCGGACAACGAACACTGAAGCTTTCTTT
TRBV6-6	few	TRBJ1-2	NA	CASQEANYGYTF	TGTGCCAGCCAGGAGGCTAACTATGGCTACACCTTC
TRBV5-1	NA	TRBJ2-7	NA	CASSSDSLYEQYF	TGCGCCAGCAGCTCGGACAGTTTATACGAGCAGTACTTC
TRBV9	NA	TRBJ2-1	TRBD2	CASSPGLENQFF	TGTGCCAGCAGCCCAGGACTAGAGAACCAGTTCTTC
TRBV7-9	NA	TRBJ1-4	NA	CASSLEVSGEKLFF	TGTGCCAGCAGCTTAGAGGTCAGCGGTGAAAAACTGTTTTTT
TRBV5-1	few	TRBJ1-5	TRBD1	CASRLGGGGSYSNQPQHF	TGCGCCAGCAGGTTGGGAGGAGGGGGCTCGTATAGCAATCAGCCCCAGCATTTT
TRBV9	NA	TRBJ1-2	NA	CASSVAQGQGYGYTF	TGTGCCAGCAGCGTAGCTCAGGGGCAGGGCTATGGCTACACCTTC
TRBV7-8	NA	TRBJ1-1	NA	CASSLDSAGPGTEAFF	TGTGCCAGCAGCTTAGATTCGGCAGGGCCGGGCACTGAAGCTTTCTTT
TRBV2	NA	TRBJ2-7	TRBD1	CASSGETGGYEQYF	TGTGCCAGCAGTGGAGAGACAGGGGGCTACGAGCAGTACTTC
TRBV19	NA	TRBJ2-7	TRBD1	CASSIVTGGAVEQYF	TGTGCCAGTAGTATCGTAACAGGGGGCGCGGTCGAGCAGTACTTC
TRBV19	NA	TRBJ2-1	TRBD2	CASKVASGYYNEQFF	TGTGCCAGTAAGGTGGCTAGCGGTTACTACAATGAGCAGTTCTTC
TRBV2	NA	TRBJ2-1	TRBD2	CASKASGGMDEQFF	TGTGCCAGCAAGGCTAGCGGGGGGATGGATGAGCAGTTCTTC
TRBV14	NA	TRBJ2-7	TRBD2	CASSQGGLSAGSSSYEQYF	TGTGCCAGCAGCCAAGGGGGACTATCAGCGGGCTCAAGCTCCTACGAGCAGTACTTC
TRBV28	NA	TRBJ1-2	NA	CASSFIRGREGYTF	TGTGCCAGCAGTTTCATCCGGGGGCGAGAGGGCTACACCTTC
TRBV10-3	NA	TRBJ2-7	TRBD1	CATWDRPNRDEQYF	TGTGCCACCTGGGACAGGCCAAACCGCGACGAGCAGTACTTC
TRBV27	NA	TRBJ1-1	TRBD1	CASSLRTGQNTEAFF	TGTGCCAGCAGTTTAAGGACAGGGCAGAACACTGAAGCTTTCTTT
TRBV30	NA	TRBJ1-1	NA	CAWNEGRAAEAFF	TGTGCCTGGAACGAGGGACGGGCGGCTGAAGCTTTCTTT
TRBV11-2	NA	TRBJ1-6	NA	CASSPDRVLSPLHF	TGTGCCAGCAGCCCAGACCGAGTGCTTTCACCCCTCCACTTT
TRBV5-1	NA	TRBJ2-7	TRBD2	CASSSGGGRNEQYF	TGCGCCAGCAGCTCGGGGGGAGGACGAAACGAGCAGTACTTC
TRBV27	NA	TRBJ2-2	TRBD2	CASTLGLTNTGELFF	TGTGCCAGCACCCTGGGACTAACAAACACCGGGGAGCTGTTTTTT
TRBV28	few	TRBJ1-2	NA	CASSLRGSYGYTF	TGTGCCAGCAGTCTACGGGGCAGCTATGGCTACACCTTC
TRBV6-5	NA	TRBJ2-3	TRBD2	CASSYAAGDRADTQYF	TGTGCCAGCAGTTACGCAGCGGGAGACCGGGCTGATACGCAGTATTTT
TRBV5-6	NA	TRBJ1-4	TRBD1	CASSGTGATNEKLFF	TGTGCCAGCAGCGGGACAGGTGCAACTAATGAAAAACTGTTTTTT
TRBV6-1	NA	TRBJ1-5	NA	CASSSGSGGNQPQHF	TGTGCCAGCAGTTCAGGCTCTGGGGGCAATCAGCCCCAGCATTTT
TRBV4-1	few	TRBJ1-2	NA	CASTGNYGYTF	TGCGCCAGCACAGGGAACTATGGCTACACCTTC
TRBV18	NA	TRBJ2-7	TRBD2	CASSPGTNYEQYF	TGTGCCAGCTCACCCGGGACTAACTACGAGCAGTACTTC
TRBV19	few	TRBJ2-5	TRBD2	CASRRSGGQETQYF	TGTGCCAGTAGGAGGAGCGGGGGGCAAGAGACCCAGTACTTC